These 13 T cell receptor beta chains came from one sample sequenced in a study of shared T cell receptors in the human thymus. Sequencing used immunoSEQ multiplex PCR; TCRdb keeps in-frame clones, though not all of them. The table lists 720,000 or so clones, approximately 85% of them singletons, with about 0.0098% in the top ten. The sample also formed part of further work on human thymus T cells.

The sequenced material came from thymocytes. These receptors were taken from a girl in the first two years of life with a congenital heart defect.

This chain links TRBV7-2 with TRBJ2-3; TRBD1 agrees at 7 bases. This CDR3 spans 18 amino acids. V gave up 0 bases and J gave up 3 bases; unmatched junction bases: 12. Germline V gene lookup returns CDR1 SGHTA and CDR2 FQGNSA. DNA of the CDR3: TGTGCCAGCAGCTTAGCGATGCCAGGGGGTAATATAACAGATACGCAGTATTTT. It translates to CASSLAMPGGNITDTQYF.

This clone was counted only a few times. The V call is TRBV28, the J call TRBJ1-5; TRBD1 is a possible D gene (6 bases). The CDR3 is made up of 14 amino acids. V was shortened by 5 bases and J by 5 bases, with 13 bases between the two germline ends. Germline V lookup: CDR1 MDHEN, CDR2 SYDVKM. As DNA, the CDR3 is TGTGCCAGCAGTCCTAGGGGGGGGTATCAGCCCCAGCATTTT. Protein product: CASSPRGGYQPQHF.

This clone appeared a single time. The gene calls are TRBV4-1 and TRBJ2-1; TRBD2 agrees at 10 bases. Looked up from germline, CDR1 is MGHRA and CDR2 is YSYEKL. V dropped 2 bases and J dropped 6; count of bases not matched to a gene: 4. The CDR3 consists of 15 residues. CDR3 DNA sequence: TGCGCCAGCAGCCAACCAAGGACTAGCGGCAATGAGCAGTTCTTC. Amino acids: CASSQPRTSGNEQFF.

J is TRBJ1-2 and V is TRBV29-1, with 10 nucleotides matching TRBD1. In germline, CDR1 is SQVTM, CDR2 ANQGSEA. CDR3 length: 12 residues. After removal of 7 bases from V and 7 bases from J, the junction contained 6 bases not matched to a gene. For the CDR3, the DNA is TGCAGCGGACAGGGGGCGAGTCCTGGCTACACCTTC. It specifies CSGQGASPGYTF.

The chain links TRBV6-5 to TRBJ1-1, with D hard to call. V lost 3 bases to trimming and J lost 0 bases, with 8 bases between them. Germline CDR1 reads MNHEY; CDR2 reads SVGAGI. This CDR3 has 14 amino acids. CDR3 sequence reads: CASSYAELNTEAFF. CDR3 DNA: TGTGCCAGCAGTTATGCGGAACTGAACACTGAAGCTTTCTTT.

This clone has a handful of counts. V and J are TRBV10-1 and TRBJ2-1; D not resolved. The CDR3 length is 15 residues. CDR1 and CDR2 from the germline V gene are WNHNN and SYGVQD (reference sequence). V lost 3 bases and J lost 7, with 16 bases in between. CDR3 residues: CASSDVERPRNEQFF. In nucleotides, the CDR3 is TGCGCCAGCAGTGACGTCGAGAGGCCGAGGAATGAGCAGTTCTTC.

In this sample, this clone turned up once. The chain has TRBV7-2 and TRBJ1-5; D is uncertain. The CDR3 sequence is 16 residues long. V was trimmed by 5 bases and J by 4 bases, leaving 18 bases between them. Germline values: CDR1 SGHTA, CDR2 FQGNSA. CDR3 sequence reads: CASSIYLWRDNQPQHF. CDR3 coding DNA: TGTGCCAGCAGCATTTATCTTTGGAGGGATAATCAGCCCCAGCATTTT.

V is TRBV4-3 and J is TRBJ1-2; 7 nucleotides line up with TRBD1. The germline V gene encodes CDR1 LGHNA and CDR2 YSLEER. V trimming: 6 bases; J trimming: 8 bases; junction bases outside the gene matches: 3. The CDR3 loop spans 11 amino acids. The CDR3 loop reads CASRGGEGYTF. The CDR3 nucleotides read TGCGCCAGCAGAGGGGGCGAAGGCTACACCTTC.

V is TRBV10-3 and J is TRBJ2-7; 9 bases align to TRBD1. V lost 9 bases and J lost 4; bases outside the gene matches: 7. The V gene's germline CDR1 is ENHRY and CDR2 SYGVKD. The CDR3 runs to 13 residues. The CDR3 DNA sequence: TGTGCCATTACGGACAGGGGTTCGTACGAGCAGTACTTC. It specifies CAITDRGSYEQYF.

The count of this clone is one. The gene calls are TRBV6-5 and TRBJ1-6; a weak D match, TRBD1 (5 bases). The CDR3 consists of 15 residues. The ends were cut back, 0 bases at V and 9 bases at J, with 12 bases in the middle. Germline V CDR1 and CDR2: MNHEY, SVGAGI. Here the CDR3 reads CASSYSPGLGSPLHF. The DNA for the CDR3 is TGTGCCAGCAGTTACTCCCCAGGGCTGGGTTCACCCCTCCACTTT.

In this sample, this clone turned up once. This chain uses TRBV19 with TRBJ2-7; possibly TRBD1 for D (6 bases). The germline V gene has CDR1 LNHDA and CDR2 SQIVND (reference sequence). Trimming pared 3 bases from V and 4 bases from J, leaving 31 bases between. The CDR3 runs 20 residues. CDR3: CASSIGRRTGKAVPKYEQYF. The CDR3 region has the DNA TGTGCCAGTAGTATTGGCCGACGAACAGGGAAGGCGGTTCCCAAATACGAGCAGTACTTC.

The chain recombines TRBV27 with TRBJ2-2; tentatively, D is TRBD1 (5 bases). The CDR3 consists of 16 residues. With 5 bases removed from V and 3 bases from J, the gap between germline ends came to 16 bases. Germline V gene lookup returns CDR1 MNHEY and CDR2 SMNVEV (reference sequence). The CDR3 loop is CASSIRQRRDTGELFF. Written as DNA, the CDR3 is TGTGCCAGCAGTATCCGACAGAGGCGAGACACCGGGGAGCTGTTTTTT.

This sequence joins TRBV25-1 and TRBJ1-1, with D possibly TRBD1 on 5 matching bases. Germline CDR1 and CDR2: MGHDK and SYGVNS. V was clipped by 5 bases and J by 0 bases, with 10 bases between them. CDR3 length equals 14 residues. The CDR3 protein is CASSPGGLNTEAFF. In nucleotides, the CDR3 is TGTGCCAGCAGTCCGGGGGGTTTGAACACTGAAGCTTTCTTT.